This T cell receptor beta chain was captured in a study of blood T cell repertoires in COVID-19. Across the study: Samples of COVID-19 (acute and convalescent) were obtained from the United States, Italy and Spain.

TCRdb's table, derived via immunoSEQ multiplex PCR, lists solely in-frame clones and lacks some. The data show about 200,000 clones, with about nine tenths seen just once and approximately 1.5% held by the top ten. This TCR derives from a man younger than 35 with active or convalescent COVID-19. Material: peripheral blood.

The CDR3 is CASSRPGISGNTIYF. Written as DNA, the CDR3 is TGTGCCAGCTCGAGACCGGGGATCTCTGGAAACACCATATATTTT. The rearrangement uses TRBV13 and TRBJ1-3; no definite D call. The length of the CDR3 is 15 residues. From germline, CDR1 is PRHDT and CDR2 FYEKMQ (reference sequence). Trimming shortened V by 8 bases and J by 0 bases, and 14 bases separated the two germline ends.